Below are 8 T cell receptor beta chains sequenced from a single sample in a study of control samples from healthy donors and cancer patients. TCRdb keeps only in-frame clones here, not all; method: immunoSEQ multiplex PCR. The sample contains more than 85,000 clones, over 75% of which appear only once. Material for sequencing was blood. The receptors shown here come from a human donor in good health. The donor label of this sample is uncertain.

The sample holds one count of this clone. The V and J genes are TRBV12-3 or TRBV12-4 and TRBJ1-5, with D perhaps TRBD1 (6 bases). V gave up 5 bases and J gave up 8 bases, with 13 bases separating them. The CDR3 is 13 residues long. The CDR3 DNA reads TGTGCCAGCAGTGTACAGGGCTCTGAGCCCCAGCATTTT. Translated, it gives CASSVQGSEPQHF.

The chain joins TRBV19 to TRBJ2-7; 9 positions match TRBD1. The CDR3 covers 14 residues. After removal of 4 bases from V and 6 bases from J, the junction contained 7 bases not matched to a gene. In germline, CDR1 is LNHDA, CDR2 SQIVND (reference sequence). CDR3 in DNA: TGTGCCAGTAGTACGGGACAGGGTTCGGGCGAGCAGTACTTC. Its protein product is CASSTGQGSGEQYF.

V usage is TRBV5-5 and J usage is TRBJ1-2; D unresolved. Trimming removed 0 bases at V and 8 bases at J, with 11 bases between. From germline, CDR1 is SGHKS and CDR2 YYEKEE (reference sequence). The length of the CDR3 is 13 residues. As DNA, the CDR3 is TGTGCCAGCAGCTTGGGGTCCCTGGAGGGCTACACCTTC. Translated, it gives CASSLGSLEGYTF.

The chain joins TRBV28 to TRBJ2-7, with D possibly TRBD2 on 5 matching bases. The CDR3 spans 15 residues. The V gene lost 5 bases and the J gene lost 2 bases, with 16 bases spanning the gap. Per germline, CDR1 MDHEN and CDR2 SYDVKM. The CDR3 nucleotides read TGTGCCAGCAGTCCACAGAGAGCGGCGGCCTACGAGCAGTACTTC. The encoded protein is CASSPQRAAAYEQYF.

V and J are TRBV11-2 and TRBJ2-5; TRBD1 aligns across 9 bases. Germline-derived CDR1 and CDR2 are SGHAT and FQNNGV. Trimming removed 5 bases from V and 5 bases from J; junction bases left unmatched: 9. The CDR3 loop spans 15 amino acids. The CDR3 DNA sequence: TGTGCCAGCAGCCCGCGGACAGGGGAGAGGGAGACCCAGTACTTC. Amino acids: CASSPRTGERETQYF.

The chain carries TRBV18 and TRBJ2-2; D not certain. The V end lost 5 bases, the J end lost 5 bases, and 9 bases lay between the germline ends. This CDR3 region has 13 residues. The V gene's germline CDR1 is KGHSH and CDR2 LQKENI. The CDR3 sequence: CASSVGSTGELFF. The CDR3 nucleotides are TGTGCCAGCTCAGTAGGCTCGACCGGGGAGCTGTTTTTT.

V and J are TRBV5-1 and TRBJ2-3, with TRBD1 identical over 10 bases. V shed 6 bases and J 1 base; nucleotides not matched to a gene: 2. Germline CDR1 SGHRS, CDR2 YFSETQ. This CDR3 contains 14 residues. The chain's CDR3 is CASTGTGGTDTQYF. CDR3 bases: TGCGCCAGCACCGGGACAGGGGGCACAGATACGCAGTATTTT. The variable domain in full, completed from reference TRBV5-1 and TRBJ2-3, reads KAGVTQTPRYLIKTRGQQVTLSCSPISGHRSVSWYQQTPGQGLQFLFEYFSETQRNKGNFPGRFSGRQFSNSRSEMNVSTLELGDSALYLCASTGTGGTDTQYFGPGTRLTVL.

The chain carries TRBV4-3 and TRBJ1-5; possible D gene TRBD1, 6 bases. V was clipped by 1 base and J by 6 bases, with 13 bases between them. The CDR3 runs to 15 residues. CDR1 is LGHNA, CDR2 YSLEER, per germline. The CDR3 spells CASSQGGGPSQPQHF. The CDR3 DNA sequence: TGCGCCAGCAGCCAAGGGGGGGGGCCCAGTCAGCCCCAGCATTTT.